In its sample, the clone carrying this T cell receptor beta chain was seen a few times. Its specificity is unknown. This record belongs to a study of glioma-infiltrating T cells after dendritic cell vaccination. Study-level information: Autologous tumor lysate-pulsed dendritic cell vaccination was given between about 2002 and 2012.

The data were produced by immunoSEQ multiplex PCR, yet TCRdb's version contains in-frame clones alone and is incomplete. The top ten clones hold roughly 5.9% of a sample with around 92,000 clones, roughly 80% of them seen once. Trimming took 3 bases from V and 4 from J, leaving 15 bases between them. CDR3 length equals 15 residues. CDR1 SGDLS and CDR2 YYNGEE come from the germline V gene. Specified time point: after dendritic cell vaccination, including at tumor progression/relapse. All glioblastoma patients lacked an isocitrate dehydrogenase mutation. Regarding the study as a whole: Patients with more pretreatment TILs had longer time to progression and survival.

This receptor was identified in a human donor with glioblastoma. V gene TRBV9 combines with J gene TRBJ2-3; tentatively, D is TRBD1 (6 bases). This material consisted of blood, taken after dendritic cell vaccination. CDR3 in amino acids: CASSGGGRGADTQYF. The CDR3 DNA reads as TGTGCCAGCAGCGGAGGGGGAAGGGGTGCAGATACGCAGTATTTT.